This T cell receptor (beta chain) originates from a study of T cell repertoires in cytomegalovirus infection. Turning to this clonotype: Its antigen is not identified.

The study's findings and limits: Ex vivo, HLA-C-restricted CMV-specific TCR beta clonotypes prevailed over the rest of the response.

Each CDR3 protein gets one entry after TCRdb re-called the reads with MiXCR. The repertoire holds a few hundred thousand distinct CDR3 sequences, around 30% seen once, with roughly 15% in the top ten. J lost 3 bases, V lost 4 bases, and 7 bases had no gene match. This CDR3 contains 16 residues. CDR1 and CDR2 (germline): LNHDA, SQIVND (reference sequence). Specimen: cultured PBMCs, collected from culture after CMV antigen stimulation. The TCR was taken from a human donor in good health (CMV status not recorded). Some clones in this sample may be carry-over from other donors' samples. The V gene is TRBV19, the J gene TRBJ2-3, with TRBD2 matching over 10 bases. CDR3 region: CASSRSGRAWTDTQYF. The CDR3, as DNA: TGTGCCAGTAGTAGGAGCGGGAGGGCCTGGACAGATACGCAGTATTTT.